This TCR beta chain was identified in a study of STAT5B mutations in CD4+ large granular lymphocyte leukemia. Libraries were prepared by immunoSEQ multiplex PCR; TCRdb keeps only in-frame clonotypes and omits some of them. The sample carries 38,000 or so clones, roughly 85% recorded once. V was shortened by 1 base and J by 4 bases, with 10 bases between the two germline ends. The CDR3 loop spans 14 amino acids. In germline, CDR1 is MDHEN, CDR2 SYDVKM. J is TRBJ1-2 and V is TRBV28, with D unclear. This receptor was identified in a human donor in good health. Sequenced input: CD4+ T cells from blood buffy coats. CDR3 protein: CASSLLGGTYGYTF. The CDR3 DNA is TGTGCCAGCAGTTTATTGGGCGGAACCTATGGCTACACCTTC.